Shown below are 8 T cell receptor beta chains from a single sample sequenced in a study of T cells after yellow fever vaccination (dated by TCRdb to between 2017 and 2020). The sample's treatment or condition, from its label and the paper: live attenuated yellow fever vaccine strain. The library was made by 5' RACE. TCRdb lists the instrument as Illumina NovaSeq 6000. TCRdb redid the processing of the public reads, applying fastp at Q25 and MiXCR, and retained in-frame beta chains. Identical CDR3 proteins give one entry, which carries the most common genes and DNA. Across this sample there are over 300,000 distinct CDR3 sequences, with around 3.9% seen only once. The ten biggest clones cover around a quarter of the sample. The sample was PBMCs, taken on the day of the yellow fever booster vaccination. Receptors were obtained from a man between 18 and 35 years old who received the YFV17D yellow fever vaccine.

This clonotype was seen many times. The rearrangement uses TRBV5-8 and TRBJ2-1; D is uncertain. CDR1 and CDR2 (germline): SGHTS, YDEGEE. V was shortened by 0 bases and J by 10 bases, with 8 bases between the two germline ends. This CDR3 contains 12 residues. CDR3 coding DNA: TGTGCCAGCAGCTTGGGAAGCCGGGAGCAGTTCTTC. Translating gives CASSLGSREQFF.

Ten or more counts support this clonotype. DNA for the CDR3: TGCGCCAGCAGCCAAGATGGGGACAGGGTTGATGAAAAACTGTTTTTT. Its protein is CASSQDGDRVDEKLFF. The chain is built from TRBV4-3 and TRBJ1-4, with 9 bases fitting TRBD1. The germline V gene encodes CDR1 LGHNA and CDR2 YSLEER. The V gene end was trimmed by 0 bases and the J gene end by 6 bases; junction bases not matched to a gene: 5. CDR3 length equals 16 residues.

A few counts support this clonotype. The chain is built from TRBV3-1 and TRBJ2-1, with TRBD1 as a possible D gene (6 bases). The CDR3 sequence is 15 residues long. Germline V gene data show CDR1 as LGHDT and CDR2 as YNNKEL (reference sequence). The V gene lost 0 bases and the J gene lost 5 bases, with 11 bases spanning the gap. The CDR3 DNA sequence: TGTGCCAGCAGCCAAGATCCCCCAGGGGACAATGAGCAGTTCTTC. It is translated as CASSQDPPGDNEQFF.

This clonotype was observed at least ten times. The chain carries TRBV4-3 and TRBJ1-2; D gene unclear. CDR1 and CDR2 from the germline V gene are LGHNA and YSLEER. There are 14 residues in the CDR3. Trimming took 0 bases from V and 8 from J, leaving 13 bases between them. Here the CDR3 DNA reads TGCGCCAGCAGCCAAGATCCATCGGGGTGGGGCTACACCTTC. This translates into CASSQDPSGWGYTF.

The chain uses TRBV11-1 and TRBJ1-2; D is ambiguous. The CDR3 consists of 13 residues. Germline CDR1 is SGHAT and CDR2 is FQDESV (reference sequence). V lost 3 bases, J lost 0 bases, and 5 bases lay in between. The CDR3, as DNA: TGTGCCAGCAGCTTCACAACTAACTATGGCTACACCTTC. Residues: CASSFTTNYGYTF. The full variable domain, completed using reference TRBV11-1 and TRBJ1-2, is EAEVAQSPRYKITEKSQAVAFWCDPISGHATLYWYRQILGQGPELLVQFQDESVVDDSQLPKDRFSAERLKGVDSTLKIQPAELGDSAMYLCASSFTTNYGYTFGSGTRLTVV.

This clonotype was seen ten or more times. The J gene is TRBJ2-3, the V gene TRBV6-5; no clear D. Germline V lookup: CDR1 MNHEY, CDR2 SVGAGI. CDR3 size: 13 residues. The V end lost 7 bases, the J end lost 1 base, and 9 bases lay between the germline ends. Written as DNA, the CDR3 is TGTGCCAGCATCGGGTGGGGCACAGATACGCAGTATTTT. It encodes CASIGWGTDTQYF.

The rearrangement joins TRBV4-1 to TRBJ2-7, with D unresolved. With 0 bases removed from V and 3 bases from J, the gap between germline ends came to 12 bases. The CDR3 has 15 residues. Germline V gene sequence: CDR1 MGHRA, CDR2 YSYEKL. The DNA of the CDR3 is TGCGCCAGCAGCCAAGATGGCAGACCGAACTACGAGCAGTACTTC. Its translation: CASSQDGRPNYEQYF.

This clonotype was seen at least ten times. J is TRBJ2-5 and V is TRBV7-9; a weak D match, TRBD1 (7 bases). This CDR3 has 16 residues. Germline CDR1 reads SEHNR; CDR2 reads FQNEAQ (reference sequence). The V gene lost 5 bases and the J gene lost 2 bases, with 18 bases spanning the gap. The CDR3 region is CASSRRRGQRQETQYF. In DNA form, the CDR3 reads TGTGCCAGCAGCCGAAGGAGGGGGCAAAGGCAAGAGACCCAGTACTTC. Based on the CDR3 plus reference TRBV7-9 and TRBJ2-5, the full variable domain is DTGVSQNPRHKITKRGQNVTFRCDPISEHNRLYWYRQTLGQGPEFLTYFQNEAQLEKSRLLSDRFSAERPKGSFSTLEIQRTEQGDSAMYLCASSRRRGQRQETQYFGPGTRLLVL.